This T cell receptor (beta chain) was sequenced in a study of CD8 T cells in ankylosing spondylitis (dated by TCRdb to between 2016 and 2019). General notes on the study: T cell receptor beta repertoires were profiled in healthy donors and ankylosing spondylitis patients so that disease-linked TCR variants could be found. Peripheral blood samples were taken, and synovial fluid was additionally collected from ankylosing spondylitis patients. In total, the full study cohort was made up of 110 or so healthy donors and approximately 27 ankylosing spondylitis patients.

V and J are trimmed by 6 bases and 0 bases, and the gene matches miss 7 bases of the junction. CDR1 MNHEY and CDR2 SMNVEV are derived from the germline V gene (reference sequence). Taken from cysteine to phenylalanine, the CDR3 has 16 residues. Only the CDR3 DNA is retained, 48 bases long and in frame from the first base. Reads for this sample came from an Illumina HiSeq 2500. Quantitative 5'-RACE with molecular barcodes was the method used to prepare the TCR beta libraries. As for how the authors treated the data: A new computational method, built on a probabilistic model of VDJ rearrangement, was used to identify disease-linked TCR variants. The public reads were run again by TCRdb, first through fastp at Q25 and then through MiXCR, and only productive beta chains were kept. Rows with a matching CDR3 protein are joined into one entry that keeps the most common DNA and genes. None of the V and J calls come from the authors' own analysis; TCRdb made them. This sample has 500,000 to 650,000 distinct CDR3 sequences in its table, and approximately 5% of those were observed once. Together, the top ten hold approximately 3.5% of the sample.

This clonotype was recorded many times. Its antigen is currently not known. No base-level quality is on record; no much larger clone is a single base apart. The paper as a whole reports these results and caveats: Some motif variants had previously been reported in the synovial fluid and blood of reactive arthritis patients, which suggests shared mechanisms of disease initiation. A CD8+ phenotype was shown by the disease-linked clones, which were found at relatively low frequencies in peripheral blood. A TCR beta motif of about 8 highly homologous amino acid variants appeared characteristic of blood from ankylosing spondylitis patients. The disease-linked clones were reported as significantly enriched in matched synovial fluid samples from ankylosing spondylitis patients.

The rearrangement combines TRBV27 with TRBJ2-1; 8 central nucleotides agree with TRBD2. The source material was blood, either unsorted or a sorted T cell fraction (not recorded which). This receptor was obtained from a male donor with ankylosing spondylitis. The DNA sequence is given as TGTGCCAGCAGCCCTTCCGGGGGGGACTCCTACAATGAGCAGTTCTTC. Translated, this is CASSPSGGDSYNEQFF.